This T cell receptor (beta chain) was documented in a study of T cell clonotyping in hematopoietic cell transplantation (dated by TCRdb to the early 2020s). Turning to the overall study: Recipient samples taken before transplant were obtained following cytoreduction. Recruitment of patients was conducted between late 2015 and 2017, and follow-up was continued until September 2020 or death. The study collected around 130 blood samples from some 33 consecutive transplant recipients and their related donors. Overall results and qualifications from the work: The sample size was limited and the cells went unsorted, which meant the CD4 and CD8 repertoire contributions could not be told apart. Broader posttransplant TCR repertoire diversity was predicted by donor and pretransplant recipient Inverse Simpson Index values. Recipient TCR diversity fell after transplant, with pathologically expanded clonotypes rising progressively from day 30 to day 180. Recipient repertoires showed only a small fraction of overlap with donor repertoires, and over 95% appeared de novo at the given depth.

TCR beta CDR3 regions were amplified from genomic DNA with the immunoSEQ assay, a bias-controlled multiplex PCR using V- and J-specific primers. In a second PCR step, the CDR3 amplicons were tagged with a proprietary barcode plus Illumina adapter sequences. An Illumina MiSeq instrument was used to sequence the CDR3 libraries. Turning to the authors' computational methods: immunoSEQ Analyzer 3.0 was used for export and quality control, with R Bioconductor and Immunarch used for downstream analyses. Repertoire metrics were calculated using only productive rearrangements within the normalized downsampled data set. Pathologically expanded clonotypes were defined as those larger than 5 templates in the normalized cohort. The Inverse Simpson Index was used to measure repertoire diversity. CMV-specificity analyses were carried out on the non-normalized data set to capture all clonotypes. Imported from immuneACCESS, the table was reduced by TCRdb to in-frame sequences with V and J called. These copies leave out some clones; in studies compared against another copy, an unresolved V gene accounts for under half, and the cause of the remainder is not known. V and J calls and clone size follow that table, whereas D and trimming were derived from the DNA. The sample profile shows tens of thousands of clones; about 96% of them were found once. The ten largest account for around 1.5% of the sample.

As for this clone: Its antigen remains undetermined. Qualities for individual bases were not recorded, and no much larger clone is one base off.

The time point label, as the study defines it: recipient sample about 28 days before transplant, after cytoreduction. Blood from recipients was drawn roughly 28 days before transplant, then again at days 30, 100 and 180 after transplant. Nuclei Lysis Solution was used to extract genomic DNA from fresh or cryopreserved unfractionated peripheral blood mononuclear cells. V is pared back by 0 bases and J by 4 bases, with 13 bases lying between the germline termini. The germline V gene sets CDR1 to SGHRS and CDR2 to YFSETQ. The CDR3 numbers 15 residues from cysteine through phenylalanine. The read is trimmed to its CDR3 DNA, 45 bases read in frame from base 1.

This clonotype originated in a woman between 45 and 60 years old with acute myeloid leukemia. Some clones in this sample may be carry-over from other donors' samples. The sample was peripheral blood mononuclear cells, taken before stem cell transplant. The rearranged chain carries TRBV5-1 and TRBJ1-1, and the D gene may be TRBD1, 5 bases matching. CDR3 sequence: CASSLVSGGGTEAFF. The nucleotide sequence is given as TGCGCCAGCAGCTTGGTTTCCGGGGGGGGCACTGAAGCTTTCTTT.